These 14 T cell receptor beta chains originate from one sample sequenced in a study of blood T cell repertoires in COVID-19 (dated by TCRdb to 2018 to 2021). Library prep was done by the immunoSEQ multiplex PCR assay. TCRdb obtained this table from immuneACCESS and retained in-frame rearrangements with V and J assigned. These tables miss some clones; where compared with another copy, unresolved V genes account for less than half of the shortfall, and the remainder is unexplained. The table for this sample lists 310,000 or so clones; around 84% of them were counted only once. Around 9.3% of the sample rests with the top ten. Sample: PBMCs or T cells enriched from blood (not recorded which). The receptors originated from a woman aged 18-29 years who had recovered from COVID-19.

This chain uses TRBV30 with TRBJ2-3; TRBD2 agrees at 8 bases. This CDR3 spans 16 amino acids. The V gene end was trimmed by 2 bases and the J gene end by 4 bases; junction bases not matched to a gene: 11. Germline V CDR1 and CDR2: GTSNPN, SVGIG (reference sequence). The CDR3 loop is CAWSLSGGGRPDTQYF. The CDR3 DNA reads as TGTGCCTGGAGTCTAAGCGGCGGGGGGAGGCCAGATACGCAGTATTTT.

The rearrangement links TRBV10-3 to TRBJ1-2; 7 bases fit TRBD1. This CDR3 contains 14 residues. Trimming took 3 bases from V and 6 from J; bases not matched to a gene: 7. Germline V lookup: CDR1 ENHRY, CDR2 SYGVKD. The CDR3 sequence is CAISEFGTEDGYTF. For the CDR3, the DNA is TGTGCCATCAGTGAATTCGGGACAGAGGATGGCTACACCTTC.

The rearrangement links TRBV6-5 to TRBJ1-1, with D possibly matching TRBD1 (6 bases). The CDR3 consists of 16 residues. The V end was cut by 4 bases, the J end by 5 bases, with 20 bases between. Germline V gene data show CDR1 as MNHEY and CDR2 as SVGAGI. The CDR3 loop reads CASSSGHPTSRTEAFF. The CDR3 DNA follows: TGTGCCAGCAGTTCGGGACACCCGACCTCGAGGACTGAAGCTTTCTTT.

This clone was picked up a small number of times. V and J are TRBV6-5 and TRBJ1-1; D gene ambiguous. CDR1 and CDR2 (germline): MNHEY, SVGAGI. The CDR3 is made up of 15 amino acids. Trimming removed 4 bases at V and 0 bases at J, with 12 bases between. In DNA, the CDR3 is TGTGCCAGCAGTTTTTCCTTAAACATGAACACTGAAGCTTTCTTT. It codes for CASSFSLNMNTEAFF.

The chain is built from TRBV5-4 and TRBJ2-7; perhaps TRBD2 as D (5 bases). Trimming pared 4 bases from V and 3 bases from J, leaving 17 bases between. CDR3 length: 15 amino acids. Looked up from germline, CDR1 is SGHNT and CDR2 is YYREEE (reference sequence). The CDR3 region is CASSPPPGTNYEQYF. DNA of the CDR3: TGTGCCAGCAGCCCGCCGCCGGGAACGAACTACGAGCAGTACTTC.

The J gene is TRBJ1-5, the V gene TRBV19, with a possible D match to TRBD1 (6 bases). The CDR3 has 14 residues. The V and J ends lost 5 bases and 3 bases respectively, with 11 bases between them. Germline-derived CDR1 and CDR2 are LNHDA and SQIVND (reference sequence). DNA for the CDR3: TGTGCCAGTAGTGAGGACAGAATCAATCAGCCCCAGCATTTT. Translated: CASSEDRINQPQHF.

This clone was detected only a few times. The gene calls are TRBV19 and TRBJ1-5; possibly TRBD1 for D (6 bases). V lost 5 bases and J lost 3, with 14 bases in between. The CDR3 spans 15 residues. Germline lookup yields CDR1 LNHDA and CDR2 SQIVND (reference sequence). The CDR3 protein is CASSFLGGANQPQHF. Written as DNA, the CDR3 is TGTGCCAGTAGTTTCCTGGGGGGGGCCAATCAGCCCCAGCATTTT.

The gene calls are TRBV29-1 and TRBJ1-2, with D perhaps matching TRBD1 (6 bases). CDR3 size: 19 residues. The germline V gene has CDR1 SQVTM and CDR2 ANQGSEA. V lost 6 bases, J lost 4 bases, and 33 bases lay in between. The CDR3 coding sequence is TGCAGCGTGCCAAAGCTCGGTGGGGGACAAAGGGGCCCAATCTATGGCTACACCTTC. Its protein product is CSVPKLGGGQRGPIYGYTF.

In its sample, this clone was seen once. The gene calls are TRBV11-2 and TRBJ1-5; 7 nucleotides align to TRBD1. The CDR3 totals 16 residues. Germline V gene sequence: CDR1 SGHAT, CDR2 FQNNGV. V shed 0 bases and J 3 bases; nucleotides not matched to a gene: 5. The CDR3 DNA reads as TGTGCCAGCAGCTTAGAGGGGACAGACCCCAATCAGCCCCAGCATTTT. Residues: CASSLEGTDPNQPQHF. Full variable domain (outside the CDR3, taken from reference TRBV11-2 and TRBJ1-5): EAGVAQSPRYKIIEKRQSVAFWCNPISGHATLYWYQQILGQGPKLLIQFQNNGVVDDSQLPKDRFSAERLKGVDSTLKIQPAKLEDSAVYLCASSLEGTDPNQPQHFGDGTRLSIL.

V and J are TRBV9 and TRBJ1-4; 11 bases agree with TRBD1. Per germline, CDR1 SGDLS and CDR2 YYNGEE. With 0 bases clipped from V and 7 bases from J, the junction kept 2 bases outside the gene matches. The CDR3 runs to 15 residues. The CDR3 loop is CASSVGTGGGEKLFF. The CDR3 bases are TGTGCCAGCAGCGTAGGGACAGGGGGCGGTGAAAAACTGTTTTTT.

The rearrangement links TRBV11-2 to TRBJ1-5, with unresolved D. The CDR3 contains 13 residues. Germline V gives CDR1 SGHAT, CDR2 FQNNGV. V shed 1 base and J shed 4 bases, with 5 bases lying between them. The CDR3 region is CASSLVQNQPQHF. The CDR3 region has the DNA TGTGCCAGCAGCTTAGTACAAAATCAGCCCCAGCATTTT. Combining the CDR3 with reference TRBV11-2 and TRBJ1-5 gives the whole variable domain EAGVAQSPRYKIIEKRQSVAFWCNPISGHATLYWYQQILGQGPKLLIQFQNNGVVDDSQLPKDRFSAERLKGVDSTLKIQPAKLEDSAVYLCASSLVQNQPQHFGDGTRLSIL.

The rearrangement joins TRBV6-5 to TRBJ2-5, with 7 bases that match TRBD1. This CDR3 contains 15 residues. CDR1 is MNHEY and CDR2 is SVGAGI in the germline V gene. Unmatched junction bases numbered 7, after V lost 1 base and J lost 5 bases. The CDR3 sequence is CASSYWDDRVETQYF. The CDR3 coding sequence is TGTGCCAGCAGTTACTGGGACGACAGGGTTGAGACCCAGTACTTC.

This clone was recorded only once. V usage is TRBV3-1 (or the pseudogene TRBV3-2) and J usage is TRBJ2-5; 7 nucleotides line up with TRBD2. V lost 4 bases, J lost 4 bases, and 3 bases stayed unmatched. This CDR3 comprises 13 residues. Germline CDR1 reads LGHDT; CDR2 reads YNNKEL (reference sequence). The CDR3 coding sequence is TGTGCCAGCAGCCCTATAGCGGGAGAGACCCAGTACTTC. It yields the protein CASSPIAGETQYF.

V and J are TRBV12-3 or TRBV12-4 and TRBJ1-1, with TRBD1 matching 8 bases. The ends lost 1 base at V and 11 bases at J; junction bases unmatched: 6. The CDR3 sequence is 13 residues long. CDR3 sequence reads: CASSLGQGARAFF. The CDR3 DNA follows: TGTGCCAGCAGTTTAGGGCAGGGGGCGAGGGCTTTCTTT.